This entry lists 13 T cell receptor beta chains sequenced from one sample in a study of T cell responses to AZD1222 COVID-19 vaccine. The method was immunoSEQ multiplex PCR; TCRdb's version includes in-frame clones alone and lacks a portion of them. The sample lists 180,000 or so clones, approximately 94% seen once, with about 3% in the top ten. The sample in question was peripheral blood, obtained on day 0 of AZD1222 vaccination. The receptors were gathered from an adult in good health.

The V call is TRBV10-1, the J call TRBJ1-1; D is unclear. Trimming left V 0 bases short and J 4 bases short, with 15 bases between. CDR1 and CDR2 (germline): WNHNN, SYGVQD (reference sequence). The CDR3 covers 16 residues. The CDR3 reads CASSESLLGRSTEAFF. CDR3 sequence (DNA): TGCGCCAGCAGTGAGTCTCTTTTGGGCAGGAGCACTGAAGCTTTCTTT.

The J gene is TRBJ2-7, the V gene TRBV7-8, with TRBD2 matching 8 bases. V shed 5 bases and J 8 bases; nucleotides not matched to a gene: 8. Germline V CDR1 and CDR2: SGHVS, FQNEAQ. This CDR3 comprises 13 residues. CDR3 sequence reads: CASSPGLAGKQYF. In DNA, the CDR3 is TGTGCCAGCAGCCCCGGGCTAGCGGGCAAGCAGTACTTC.

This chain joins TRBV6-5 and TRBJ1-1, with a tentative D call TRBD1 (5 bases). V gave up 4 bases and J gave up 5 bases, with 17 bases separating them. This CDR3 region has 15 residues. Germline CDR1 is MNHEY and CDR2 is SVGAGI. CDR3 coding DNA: TGTGCCAGCAGTTCATCGGGGACGGGAGGGACTGAAGCTTTCTTT. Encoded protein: CASSSSGTGGTEAFF.

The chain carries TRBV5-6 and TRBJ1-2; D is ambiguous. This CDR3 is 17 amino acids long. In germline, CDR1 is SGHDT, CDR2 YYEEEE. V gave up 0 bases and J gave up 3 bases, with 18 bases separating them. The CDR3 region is CASSLAESRKRHYGYTF. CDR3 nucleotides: TGTGCCAGCAGCTTGGCCGAATCCAGGAAACGTCACTATGGCTACACCTTC.

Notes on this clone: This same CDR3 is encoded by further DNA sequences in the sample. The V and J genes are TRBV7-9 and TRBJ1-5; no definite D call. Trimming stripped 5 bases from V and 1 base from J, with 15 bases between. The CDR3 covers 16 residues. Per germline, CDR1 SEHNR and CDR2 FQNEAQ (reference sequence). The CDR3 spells CASSPSGLGSNQPQHF. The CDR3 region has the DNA TGTGCCAGCAGCCCCTCGGGCCTAGGGAGCAATCAGCCCCAGCATTTT.

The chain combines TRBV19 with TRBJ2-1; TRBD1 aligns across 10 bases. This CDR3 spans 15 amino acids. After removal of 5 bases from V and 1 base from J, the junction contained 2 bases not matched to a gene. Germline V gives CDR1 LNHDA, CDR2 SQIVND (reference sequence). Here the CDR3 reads CASSVDRGSYNEQFF. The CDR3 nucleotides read TGTGCCAGTAGTGTGGACAGGGGGTCCTACAATGAGCAGTTCTTC.

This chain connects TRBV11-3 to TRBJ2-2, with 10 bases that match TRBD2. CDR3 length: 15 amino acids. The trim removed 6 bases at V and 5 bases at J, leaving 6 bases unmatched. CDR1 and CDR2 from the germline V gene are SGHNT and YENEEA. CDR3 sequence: CASSKAGGQTGELFF. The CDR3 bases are TGTGCCAGCAGTAAAGCGGGAGGGCAAACCGGGGAGCTGTTTTTT.

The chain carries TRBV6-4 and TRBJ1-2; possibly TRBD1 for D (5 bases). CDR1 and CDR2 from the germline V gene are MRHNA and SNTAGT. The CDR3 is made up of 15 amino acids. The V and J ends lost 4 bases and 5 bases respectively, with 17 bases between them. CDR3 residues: CASSAPRGVKYGYTF. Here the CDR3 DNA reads TGTGCCAGCAGTGCCCCCCGAGGGGTGAAGTATGGCTACACCTTC.

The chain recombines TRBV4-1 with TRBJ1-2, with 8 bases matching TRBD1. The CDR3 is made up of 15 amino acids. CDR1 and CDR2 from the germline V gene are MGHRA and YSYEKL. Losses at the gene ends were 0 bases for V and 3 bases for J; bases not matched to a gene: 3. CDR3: CASSQDPDRDYGYTF. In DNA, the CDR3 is TGCGCCAGCAGCCAAGATCCGGACAGGGACTATGGCTACACCTTC.

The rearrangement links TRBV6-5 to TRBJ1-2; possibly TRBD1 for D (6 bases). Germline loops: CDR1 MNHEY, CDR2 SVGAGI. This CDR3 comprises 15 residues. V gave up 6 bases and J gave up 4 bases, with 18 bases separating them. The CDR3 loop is CASSLQGSRTYGYTF. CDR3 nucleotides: TGTGCCAGCAGCCTCCAGGGGAGTCGCACCTATGGCTACACCTTC.

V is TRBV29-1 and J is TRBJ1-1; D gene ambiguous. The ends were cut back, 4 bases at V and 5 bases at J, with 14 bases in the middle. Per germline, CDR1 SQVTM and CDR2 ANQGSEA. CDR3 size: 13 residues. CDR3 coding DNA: TGCAGCGTTGCGGCTCCCCGGAGGACTGAAGCTTTCTTT. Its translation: CSVAAPRRTEAFF.

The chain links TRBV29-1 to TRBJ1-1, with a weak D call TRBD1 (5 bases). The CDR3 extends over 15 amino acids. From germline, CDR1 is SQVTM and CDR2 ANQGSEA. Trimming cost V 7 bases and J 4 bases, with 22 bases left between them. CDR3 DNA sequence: TGCAGCGCCAAACCCACTCGTCGGGACGGCACTGAAGCTTTCTTT. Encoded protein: CSAKPTRRDGTEAFF.

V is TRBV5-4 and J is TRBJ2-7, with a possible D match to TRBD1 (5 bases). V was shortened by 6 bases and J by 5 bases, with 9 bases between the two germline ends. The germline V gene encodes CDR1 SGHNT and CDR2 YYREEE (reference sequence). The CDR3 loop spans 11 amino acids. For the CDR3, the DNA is TGTGCCAGCATCCAGGGTAACGAGCAGTACTTC. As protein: CASIQGNEQYF.